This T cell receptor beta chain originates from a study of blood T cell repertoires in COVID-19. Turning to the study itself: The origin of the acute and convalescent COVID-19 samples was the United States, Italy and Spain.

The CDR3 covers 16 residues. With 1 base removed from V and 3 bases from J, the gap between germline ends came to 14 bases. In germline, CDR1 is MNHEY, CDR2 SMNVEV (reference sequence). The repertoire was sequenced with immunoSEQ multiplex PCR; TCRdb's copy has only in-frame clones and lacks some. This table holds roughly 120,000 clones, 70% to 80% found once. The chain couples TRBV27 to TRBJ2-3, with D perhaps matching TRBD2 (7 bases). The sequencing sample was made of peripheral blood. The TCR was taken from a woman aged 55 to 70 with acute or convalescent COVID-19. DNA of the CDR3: TGTGCCAGCAGTTTATTCGGGGGAGGGGGTACAGATACGCAGTATTTT. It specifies CASSLFGGGGTDTQYF.